The source of this T cell receptor (beta chain) is a study of response to subunit inactivated influenza vaccine. Whole-study findings and limits: With each seasonal influenza vaccination, the authors suggested, few new T cells are recruited.

MiXCR was run by TCRdb on the RT-PCR reads, yielding one entry per CDR3 protein. The table records about 180,000 distinct CDR3 sequences, 7.5% to 10% of them present only once. As to this clonotype: No antigen is known for it.

CDR1 MNHNS and CDR2 SASEGT come from the germline V gene. This CDR3 region has 15 residues. With V trimmed by 7 bases and J by 9 bases, 14 bases remained unmatched. The sequence derives from a man over 45 who received an inactivated influenza vaccine. The source was non-naive T cells sorted from PBMCs, collected on the day of vaccination. The chain carries TRBV6-1 and TRBJ2-5; 10 bases fit TRBD1. The CDR3 sequence: CASTLDRGRQLAQYF. CDR3 sequence (DNA): TGTGCCAGCACCCTGGACAGGGGGAGGCAATTGGCCCAGTACTTC.